This is a list of T cell receptor beta chains from one sample in a study of cytomegalovirus exposure and HLA in healthy donors. TCRdb keeps only in-frame clones here, not all; method: immunoSEQ multiplex PCR. This table has roughly 100,000 clones, around 79% appearing once. Specimen: PBMCs. The receptors come from a middle-aged woman in good health and CMV-seronegative. The CDR3 runs from the conserved cysteine through the conserved F or W. D genes are given only for firm matches. Clone size is given for some rows only: seen once, a few or many times, or a class if the clone is expanded.

V: TRBV19
size: once
D: TRBD1
J: TRBJ1-2
DNA: TGTGCCAGTAGTATGGGGACAGGGGGCTTCTATGGCTACACCTTC
CDR3: CASSMGTGGFYGYTF

V: TRBV7-9
size: .
D: TRBD1
J: TRBJ1-1
DNA: TGTGCCAGCAGCGCCCGGCAGGGGGTAGGCACTGAAGCTTTCTTT
CDR3: CASSARQGVGTEAFF

V: TRBV5-5
size: .
D: TRBD1
J: TRBJ1-6
DNA: TGTGCCAGCAGCTTGACCAGACAGGGTGGTTCGGGCCGGGATTCACCCCTCCACTTT
CDR3: CASSLTRQGGSGRDSPLHF

V: TRBV6-1
size: once
D: TRBD1
J: TRBJ1-1
DNA: TGTGCCAGCACCCTGACAGGGTTAGGCACTGAAGCTTTCTTT
CDR3: CASTLTGLGTEAFF

V: TRBV4-1
size: .
D: TRBD2
J: TRBJ2-3
DNA: TGCGCCAGCAGCCATCCGGGAGGGGATACGCAGTATTTT
CDR3: CASSHPGGDTQYF

V: TRBV7-8
size: .
D: TRBD1
J: TRBJ1-2
DNA: TGTGCCAGCAGCTTACTAGACAGGGCGGGGGGCTATGGCTACACCTTC
CDR3: CASSLLDRAGGYGYTF

V: TRBV9
size: .
D: TRBD2
J: TRBJ2-3
DNA: TGTGCCAGTCAGAGCGGGGGGGCCACAGATACGCAGTATTTT
CDR3: CASQSGGATDTQYF

V: TRBV9
size: .
D: TRBD1
J: TRBJ1-1
DNA: TGTGCCAGCAGCCCAAGACAGGGTAGCACTGAAGCTTTCTTT
CDR3: CASSPRQGSTEAFF

V: TRBV6-1
size: .
D: .
J: TRBJ2-7
DNA: TGTGCCAGCAGTGAAGGGGACATTACCTACGAGCAGTACTTC
CDR3: CASSEGDITYEQYF

V: TRBV7-9
size: .
D: TRBD2
J: TRBJ2-5
DNA: TGTGCCAGCAGCGCGGGACTAGCGAGGAGGGAGACCCAGTACTTC
CDR3: CASSAGLARRETQYF

V: TRBV2
size: .
D: TRBD2
J: TRBJ2-3
DNA: TGTGCCAGCAAGCCCCTAGCGGACACAGATACGCAGTATTTT
CDR3: CASKPLADTDTQYF

V: TRBV6-6
size: .
D: .
J: TRBJ2-5
DNA: TGTGCCAGCGGGCCCCCTCGGGAGACCCAGTACTTC
CDR3: CASGPPRETQYF

V: TRBV30
size: .
D: .
J: TRBJ1-1
DNA: TGTGCCTGGATCTCTAAGGGAGACACTGAAGCTTTCTTT
CDR3: CAWISKGDTEAFF

V: TRBV27
size: .
D: .
J: TRBJ1-4
DNA: TGTGCCAGCAGTGCGTGGGGAGGCGATAATGAAAAACTGTTTTTT
CDR3: CASSAWGGDNEKLFF

V: TRBV5-1
size: .
D: TRBD1
J: TRBJ1-1
DNA: TGCGCCAGCAGCTTGGTGACAGGGATCACTGAAGCTTTCTTT
CDR3: CASSLVTGITEAFF

V: TRBV27
size: .
D: TRBD2
J: TRBJ2-2
DNA: TGTGCCAGCAGGCGCACGGCGGGGGGGTTGAGCACCGGGGAGCTGTTTTTT
CDR3: CASRRTAGGLSTGELFF

V: TRBV29-1
size: .
D: .
J: TRBJ1-5
DNA: TGCAGCGTTGGAGGCAGCAATCAGCCCCAGCATTTT
CDR3: CSVGGSNQPQHF

V: TRBV6-5
size: .
D: TRBD1
J: TRBJ1-1
DNA: TGTGCCAGCAGACCCGGGACAGGGACTGAAGCTTTCTTT
CDR3: CASRPGTGTEAFF

V: TRBV13
size: once
D: .
J: TRBJ1-4
DNA: TGTGCCAGCAGCTTTTTGGGATCAGGGATGCATGAAAAACTGTTTTTT
CDR3: CASSFLGSGMHEKLFF

V: TRBV19
size: .
D: .
J: TRBJ2-6
DNA: TGTGCCAGTTGCATGGACGGGCCTGGGGCCGGGGCCAACGTCCTGACTTTC
CDR3: CASCMDGPGAGANVLTF